This T cell receptor beta chain was obtained from a study of cytomegalovirus exposure and HLA in healthy donors. Study-wide points: Researchers reported in a later analysis that common viral pathogens appeared linked to several top clusters.

Trimming cost V 5 bases and J 6 bases, with 16 bases left between them. Germline V gives CDR1 ENHRY, CDR2 SYGVKD. The CDR3 spans 15 residues. The PCR used 60 Vbeta and 13 Jbeta primers. Sequencing used immunoSEQ multiplex PCR; TCRdb keeps in-frame clones, though not all of them. The repertoire includes 150,000 to 200,000 clones, 83% of them detected once, and 4.1% sits in the top ten. Remarks on this clone: Its antigen is still unknown.

This TCR was sampled from a man between 50 and 59 years old in good health and CMV-seropositive. This sequence joins TRBV10-3 and TRBJ2-2, with D perhaps TRBD2 (5 bases). Sequences were obtained from PBMCs. CDR3 coding DNA: TGTGCCATCAGTCCCGGTCAGGCGCGGGCCGGGGAGCTGTTTTTT. Translation: CAISPGQARAGELFF.